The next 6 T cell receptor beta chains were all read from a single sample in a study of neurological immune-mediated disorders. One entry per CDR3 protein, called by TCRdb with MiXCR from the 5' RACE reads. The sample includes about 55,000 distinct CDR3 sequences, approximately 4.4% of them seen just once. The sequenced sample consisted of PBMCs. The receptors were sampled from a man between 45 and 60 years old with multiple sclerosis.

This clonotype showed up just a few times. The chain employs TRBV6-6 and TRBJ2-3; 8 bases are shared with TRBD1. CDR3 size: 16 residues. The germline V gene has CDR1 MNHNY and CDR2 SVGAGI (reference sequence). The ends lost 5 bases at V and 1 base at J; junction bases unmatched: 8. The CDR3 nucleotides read TGTGCCAGCAGTAGAGACAGGGGTTGGGGCACAGATACGCAGTATTTT. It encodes CASSRDRGWGTDTQYF.

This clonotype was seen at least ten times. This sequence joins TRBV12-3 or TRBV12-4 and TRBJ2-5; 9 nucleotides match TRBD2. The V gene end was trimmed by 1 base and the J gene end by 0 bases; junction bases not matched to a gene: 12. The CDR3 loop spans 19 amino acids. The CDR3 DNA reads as TGTGCCAGCAGTTTAGAGGGGGCTAGCGGGGCCGTGTACCAAGAGACCCAGTACTTC. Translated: CASSLEGASGAVYQETQYF.

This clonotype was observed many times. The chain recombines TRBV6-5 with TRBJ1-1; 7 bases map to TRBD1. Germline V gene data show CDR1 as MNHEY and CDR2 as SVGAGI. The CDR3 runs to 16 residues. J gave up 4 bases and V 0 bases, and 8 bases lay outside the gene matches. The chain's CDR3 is CASSYSVPRGGTEAFF. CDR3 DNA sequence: TGTGCCAGCAGTTACTCGGTCCCCAGGGGGGGCACTGAAGCTTTCTTT.

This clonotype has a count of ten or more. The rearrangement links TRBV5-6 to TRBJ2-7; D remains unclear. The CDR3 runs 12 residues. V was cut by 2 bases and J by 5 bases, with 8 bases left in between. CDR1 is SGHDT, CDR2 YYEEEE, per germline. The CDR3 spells CASSFAGDEQYF. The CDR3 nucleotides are TGTGCCAGCAGCTTCGCTGGGGACGAGCAGTACTTC.

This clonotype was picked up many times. The CDR3 loop reads CASHPTSGANVLTF. The CDR3 region has the DNA TGTGCCAGCCACCCTACCTCTGGGGCCAACGTCCTGACTTTC. The J gene is TRBJ2-6, the V gene TRBV6-1; the D is unclear. V was trimmed by 8 bases and J by 0 bases, leaving 8 bases between them. The CDR3 sequence is 14 residues long. Germline V CDR1 and CDR2: MNHNS, SASEGT.

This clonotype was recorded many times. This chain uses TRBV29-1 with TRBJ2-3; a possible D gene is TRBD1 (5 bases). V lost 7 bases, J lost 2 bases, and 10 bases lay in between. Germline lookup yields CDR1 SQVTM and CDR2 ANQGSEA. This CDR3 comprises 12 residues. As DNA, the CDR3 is TGCAGCGGGACACCCTACACAGATACGCAGTATTTT. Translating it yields CSGTPYTDTQYF.